Included here is one TCR beta chain sequence, with context. This specimen comes from a study of shared clonotypes between healthy human individuals. Profiled with immunoSEQ multiplex PCR; TCRdb holds only in-frame clones, not every one. The top ten clones hold 30% to 35% of a sample with around 690,000 clones, 90% of them seen once. The germline CDR1 and CDR2 sequences are MGHRA and YSYEKL. With 2 bases clipped from V and 2 bases from J, the junction kept 6 bases outside the gene matches. The CDR3 is made up of 15 amino acids. This clonotype was sampled from a young man in good health. Some clones in this sample may be carry-over from other donors' samples. The sequenced material came from memory CD8+ T cells from PBMCs. Subset reported: CD45RO+ cells pooled with CCR7-negative TemRA cells. The V call is TRBV4-1, the J call TRBJ2-7; 7 nucleotides match TRBD2. CDR3 bases: TGCGCCAGCAGCCAAACCGGGACTACAACCTACGAGCAGTACTTC. Protein product: CASSQTGTTTYEQYF.